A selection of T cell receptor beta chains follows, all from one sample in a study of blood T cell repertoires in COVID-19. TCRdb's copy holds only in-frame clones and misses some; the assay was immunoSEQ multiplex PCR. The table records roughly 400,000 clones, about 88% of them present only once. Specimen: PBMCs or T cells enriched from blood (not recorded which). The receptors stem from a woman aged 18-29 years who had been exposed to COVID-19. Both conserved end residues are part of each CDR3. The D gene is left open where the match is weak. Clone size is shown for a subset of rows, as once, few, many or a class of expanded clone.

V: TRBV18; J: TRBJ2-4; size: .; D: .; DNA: TGTGCCAGCTCACCCAGGGCCCCGGTTCGTATTCAGTACTTC; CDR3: CASSPRAPVRIQYF
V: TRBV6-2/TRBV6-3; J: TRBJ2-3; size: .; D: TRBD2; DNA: TGTGCCAGCAGTTACCTAGCGGCTACGCAGTATTTT; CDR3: CASSYLAATQYF
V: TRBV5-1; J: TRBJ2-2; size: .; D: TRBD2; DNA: TGCGCCAGCAGCTTGAGAGCGGGAGGAACTCCCGGGGAGCTGTTTTTT; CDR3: CASSLRAGGTPGELFF
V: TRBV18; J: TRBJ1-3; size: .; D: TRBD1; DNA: TGTGCCAGCTCACAGAGGACGACAGGGAAGGAAAACACCATATATTTT; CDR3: CASSQRTTGKENTIYF
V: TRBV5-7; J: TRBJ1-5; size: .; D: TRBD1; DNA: TGTGCCAGCAGCTTTTCGCGGTCAGGGGGTTTCTGTAGCAATCAGCCCCAGCATTTT; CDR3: CASSFSRSGGFCSNQPQHF
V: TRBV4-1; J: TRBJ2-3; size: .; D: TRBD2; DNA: TGCGCCAGCAGCCCCGGGACTAGCGGGGGGGCAGAAGATACGCAGTATTTT; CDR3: CASSPGTSGGAEDTQYF
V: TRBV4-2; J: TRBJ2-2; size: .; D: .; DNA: TGTGCCAGCAGCCAAGATCGAGGGCGGGCTTACCAGGGGGAGCTGTTTTTT; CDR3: CASSQDRGRAYQGELFF
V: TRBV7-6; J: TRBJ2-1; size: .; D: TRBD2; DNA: TGTGCCAGCAGCTCGTTGACTAGCGGGAACGATGAGCAGTTCTTC; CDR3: CASSSLTSGNDEQFF
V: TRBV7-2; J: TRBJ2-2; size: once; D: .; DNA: TGTGCCAGCAGCCCGAGAACGGGACTTCGACTCACCGGGGAGCTGTTTTTT; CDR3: CASSPRTGLRLTGELFF
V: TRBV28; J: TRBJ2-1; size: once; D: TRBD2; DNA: TGTGCCAGCAGTCCCCAGAGGATACTAGCGGGAGAAGCCAATGAGCAGTTCTTC; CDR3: CASSPQRILAGEANEQFF
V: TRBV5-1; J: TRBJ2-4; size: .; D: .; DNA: TGCGCCAGCAGCTTGCTCGGGAGTAGACACATTCAGTACTTC; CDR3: CASSLLGSRHIQYF
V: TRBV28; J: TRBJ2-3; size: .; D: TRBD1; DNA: TGTGCCAGCGGAGCCTCACGGACAGGGGGTTGGGATACGCAGTATTTT; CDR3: CASGASRTGGWDTQYF
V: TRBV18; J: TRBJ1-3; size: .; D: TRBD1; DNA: TGTGCCAGCTCTCCGATGACTGGGACAGGCACTGGAAACACCATATATTTT; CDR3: CASSPMTGTGTGNTIYF
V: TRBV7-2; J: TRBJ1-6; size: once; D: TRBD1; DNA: TGTGCCAGCAGCAGACAGGGTAACCCCCTCCACTTT; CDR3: CASSRQGNPLHF
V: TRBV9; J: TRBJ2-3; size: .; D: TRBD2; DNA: TGTGCCAGCAGCGTTAGCGGGGGGACCACAGATACGCAGTATTTT; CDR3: CASSVSGGTTDTQYF
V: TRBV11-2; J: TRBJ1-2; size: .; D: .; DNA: TGTGCCAGCAGCTTCGGGAAAGACAAGGACTATGGCTACACCTTC; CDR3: CASSFGKDKDYGYTF
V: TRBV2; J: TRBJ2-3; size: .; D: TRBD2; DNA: TGTGCCAGCAGTAAGAGGACTAGCGGATACACAGATACGCAGTATTTT; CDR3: CASSKRTSGYTDTQYF
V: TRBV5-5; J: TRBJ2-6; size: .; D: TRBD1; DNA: TGTGCCAGCAGCTCGACAGGGAACTCTGGGGCCAACGTCCTGACTTTC; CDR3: CASSSTGNSGANVLTF
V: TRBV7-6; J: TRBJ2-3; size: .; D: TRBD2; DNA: TGTGCCAGCAGCTTATCGGCGGGAGTCGGGACAGATACGCAGTATTTT; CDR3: CASSLSAGVGTDTQYF
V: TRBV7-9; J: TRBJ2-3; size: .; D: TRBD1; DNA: TGTGCCAGCAGCCCTCGGACAGGGGCAGGAGATACGCAGTATTTT; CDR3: CASSPRTGAGDTQYF
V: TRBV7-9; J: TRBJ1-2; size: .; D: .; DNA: TGTGCCAGCAGCTTGTTTCAGGTCGAGAAGAACTATGGCTACACCTTC; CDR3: CASSLFQVEKNYGYTF
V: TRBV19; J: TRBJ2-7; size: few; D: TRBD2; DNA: TGTGCCAGTAGTCCTGGACTAGTTTACGAGCAGTACTTC; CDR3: CASSPGLVYEQYF
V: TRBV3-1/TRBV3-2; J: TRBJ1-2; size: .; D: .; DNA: TGTGCCAGCAGCCAAGTTAGCGGGGGCGCCTATGGCTACACCTTC; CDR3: CASSQVSGGAYGYTF
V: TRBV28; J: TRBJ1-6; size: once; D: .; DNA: TGTGCCAGCAGACACCCGGGGGGGGGCGCTTATAATTCACCCCTCCACTTT; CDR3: CASRHPGGGAYNSPLHF
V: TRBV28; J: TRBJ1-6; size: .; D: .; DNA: TGTGCCACGATGTCCCGGGTGAATAATTCACCCCTCCACTTT; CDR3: CATMSRVNNSPLHF
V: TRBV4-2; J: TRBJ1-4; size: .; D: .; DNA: TGTGCCAGCAGCAAGGACTGGATTTCTTCTAATGAAAAACTGTTTTTT; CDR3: CASSKDWISSNEKLFF
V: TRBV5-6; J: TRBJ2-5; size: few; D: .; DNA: TGTGCCAGCAGCTTTAGTGGTCTTTCCTTGGAGACCCAGTACTTC; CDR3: CASSFSGLSLETQYF
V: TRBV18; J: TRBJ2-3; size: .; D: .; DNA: TGTGCCAGCTCACCACGAGACACAGATACGCAGTATTTT; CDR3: CASSPRDTDTQYF
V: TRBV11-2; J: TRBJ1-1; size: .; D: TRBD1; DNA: TGTGCCAGCAGCTTATTGATCGACAGGGTTTTTCCTGAAGCTTTCTTT; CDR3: CASSLLIDRVFPEAFF
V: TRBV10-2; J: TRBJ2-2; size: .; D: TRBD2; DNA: TGCGCCAGCAGCCGATCTAGCGGGGGGAACACCGGGGAGCTGTTTTTT; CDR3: CASSRSSGGNTGELFF